This TCR beta chain was obtained from a study of tumor and adjacent non-tumor tissue in lung cancer. The library came from three nested PCR rounds adapted from ARM-PCR protocols. From the multiplex PCR reads, TCRdb called clonotypes with MiXCR, one entry per CDR3 protein. The table includes 100,000 to 150,000 distinct CDR3 sequences, about 66% detected once. Note on this clonotype: The antigen is unknown.

Regarding the study as a whole: Normal lung showed higher cumulative top 100 clone frequency than tumor.

No cell sorting was done before RNA was extracted from the tissue. The germline V gene has CDR1 MNHEY and CDR2 SVGAGI. CDR3 size: 13 residues. V lost 6 bases, J lost 6 bases, and 15 bases lay in between. Sequencing was carried out using lung tumor tissue. The receptor was derived from a man aged 30-40 years with non-small cell lung cancer. The chain recombines TRBV6-5 with TRBJ2-7; tentatively, D is TRBD2 (6 bases). The CDR3 region is CASSTLGLPEQYF. The DNA of the CDR3 is TGTGCCAGCAGCACTCTGGGACTCCCCGAGCAGTACTTC.